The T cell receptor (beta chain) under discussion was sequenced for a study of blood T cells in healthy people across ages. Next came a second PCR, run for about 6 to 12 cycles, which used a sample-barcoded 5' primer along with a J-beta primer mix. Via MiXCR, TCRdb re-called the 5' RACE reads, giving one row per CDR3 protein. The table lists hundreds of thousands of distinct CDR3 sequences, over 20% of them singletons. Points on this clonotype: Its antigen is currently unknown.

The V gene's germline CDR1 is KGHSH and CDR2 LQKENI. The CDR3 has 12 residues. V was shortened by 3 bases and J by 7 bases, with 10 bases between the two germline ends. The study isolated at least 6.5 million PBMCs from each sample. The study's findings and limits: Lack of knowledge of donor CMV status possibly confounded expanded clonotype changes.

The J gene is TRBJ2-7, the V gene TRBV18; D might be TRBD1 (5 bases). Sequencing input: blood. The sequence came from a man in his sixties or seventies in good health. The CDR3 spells CASSPSGMEQYF. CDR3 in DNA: TGTGCCAGCTCACCGTCAGGGATGGAGCAGTACTTC.